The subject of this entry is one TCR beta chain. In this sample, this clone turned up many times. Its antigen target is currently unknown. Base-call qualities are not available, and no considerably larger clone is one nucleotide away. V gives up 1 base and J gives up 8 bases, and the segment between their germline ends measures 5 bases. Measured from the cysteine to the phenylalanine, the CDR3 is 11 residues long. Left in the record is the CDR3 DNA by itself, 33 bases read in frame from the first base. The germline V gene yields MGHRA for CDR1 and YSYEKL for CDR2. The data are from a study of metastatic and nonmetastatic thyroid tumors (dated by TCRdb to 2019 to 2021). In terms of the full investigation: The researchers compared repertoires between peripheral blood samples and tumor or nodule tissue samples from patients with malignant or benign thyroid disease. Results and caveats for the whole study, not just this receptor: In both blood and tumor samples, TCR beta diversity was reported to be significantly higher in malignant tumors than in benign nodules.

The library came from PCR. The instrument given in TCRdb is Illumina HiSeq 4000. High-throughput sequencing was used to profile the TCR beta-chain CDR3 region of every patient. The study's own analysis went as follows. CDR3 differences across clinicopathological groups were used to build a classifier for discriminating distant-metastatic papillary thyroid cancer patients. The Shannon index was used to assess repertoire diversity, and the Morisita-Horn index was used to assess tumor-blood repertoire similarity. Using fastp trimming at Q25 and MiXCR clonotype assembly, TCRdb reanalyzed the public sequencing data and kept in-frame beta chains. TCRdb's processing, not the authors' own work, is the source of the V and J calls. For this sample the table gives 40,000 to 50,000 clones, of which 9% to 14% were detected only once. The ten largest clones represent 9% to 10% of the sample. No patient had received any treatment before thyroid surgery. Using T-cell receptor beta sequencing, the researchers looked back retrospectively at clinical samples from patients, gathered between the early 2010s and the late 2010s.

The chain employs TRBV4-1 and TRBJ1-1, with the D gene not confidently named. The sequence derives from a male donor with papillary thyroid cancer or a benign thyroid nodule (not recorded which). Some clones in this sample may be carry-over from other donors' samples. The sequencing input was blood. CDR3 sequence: CASSQGAEAFF. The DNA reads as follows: TGCGCCAGCAGCCAAGGGGCCGAAGCTTTCTTT.